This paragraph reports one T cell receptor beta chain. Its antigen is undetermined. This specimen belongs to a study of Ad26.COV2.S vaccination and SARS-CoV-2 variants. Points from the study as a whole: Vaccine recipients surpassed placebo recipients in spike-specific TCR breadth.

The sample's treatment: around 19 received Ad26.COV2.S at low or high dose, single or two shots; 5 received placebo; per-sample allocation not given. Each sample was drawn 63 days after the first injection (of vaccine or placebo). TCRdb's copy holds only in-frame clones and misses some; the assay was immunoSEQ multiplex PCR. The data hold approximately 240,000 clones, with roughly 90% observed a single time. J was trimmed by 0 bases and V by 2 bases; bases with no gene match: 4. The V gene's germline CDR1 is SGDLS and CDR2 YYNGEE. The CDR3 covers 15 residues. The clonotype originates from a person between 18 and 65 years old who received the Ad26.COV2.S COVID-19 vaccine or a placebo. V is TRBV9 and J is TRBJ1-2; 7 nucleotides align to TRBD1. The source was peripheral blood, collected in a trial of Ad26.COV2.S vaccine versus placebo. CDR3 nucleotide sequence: TGTGCCAGCAGCGTCACAGGGGAAGCTAACTATGGCTACACCTTC. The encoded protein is CASSVTGEANYGYTF.